Below are 29 T cell receptor beta chains sequenced from a single sample in a study of Ad26.COV2.S vaccination and SARS-CoV-2 variants. The treatment is: over 15 received Ad26.COV2.S at low or high dose, single or two shots; roughly five received placebo; per-sample allocation not given. The investigators took samples on day 63 after the first vaccine or placebo injection. Libraries were prepared by immunoSEQ multiplex PCR; TCRdb keeps only in-frame clonotypes and omits some of them. The table has 350,000 to 550,000 clones, roughly nine tenths seen once. The sample in question was peripheral blood, obtained in a trial of Ad26.COV2.S vaccine versus placebo. The receptors come from a person aged 18-60 years who received the Ad26.COV2.S COVID-19 vaccine or a placebo.

The chain joins TRBV4-3 to TRBJ1-6, with no clear D. The CDR3 loop spans 14 amino acids. V lost 4 bases, J lost 10 bases, and 14 bases lay in between. Germline CDR1 and CDR2: LGHNA and YSLEER. The CDR3 here is CASSRASLESPLHF. In DNA form, the CDR3 reads TGCGCCAGCAGCCGAGCGTCATTGGAATCACCCCTCCACTTT.

V gene TRBV12-3 or TRBV12-4 combines with J gene TRBJ1-2, with unresolved D. This CDR3 comprises 12 residues. Trimming removed 3 bases from V and 6 bases from J, with 8 bases in between. CDR3 loop: CASSLLSDGYTF. The CDR3 nucleotides are TGTGCCAGCAGTTTGTTATCCGATGGCTACACCTTC.

This clone has just one count. The V gene is TRBV28, the J gene TRBJ1-1, with D hard to call. The CDR3 is 15 residues long. Trimming left V 3 bases short and J 1 base short, with 12 bases between. CDR1 and CDR2 from the germline V gene are MDHEN and SYDVKM. CDR3 nucleotides: TGTGCCAGCAGTTTTCAGGTCGACTGGAACACTGAAGCTTTCTTT. The encoded protein is CASSFQVDWNTEAFF. The variable domain in full, with the rest retrieved from reference TRBV28 and TRBJ1-1, is DVKVTQSSRYLVKRTGEKVFLECVQDMDHENMFWYRQDPGLGLRLIYFSYDVKMKEKGDIPEGYSVSREKKERFSLILESASTNQTSMYLCASSFQVDWNTEAFFGQGTRLTVV.

This CDR3 is CASSRNPGLRTDTQYF. The CDR3 DNA is TGCGCCAGCAGCCGGAATCCGGGACTTCGCACAGATACGCAGTATTTT. The J gene is TRBJ2-3, the V gene TRBV4-3; D is perhaps TRBD2 (6 bases). V shed 4 bases and J shed 1 base, with 15 bases lying between them. CDR1 and CDR2 (germline): LGHNA, YSLEER. The CDR3 length is 16 residues.

The V call is TRBV7-3, the J call TRBJ2-1; TRBD1 or TRBD2 may be the D gene (5 bases each). Germline-derived CDR1 and CDR2 are SGHTA and FQGTGA. The CDR3 has 13 residues. Trimming removed 3 bases from V and 8 bases from J, with 11 bases in between. The CDR3 here is CASSFLGADEQFF. CDR3 DNA: TGTGCCAGCAGCTTTCTCGGGGCGGATGAGCAGTTCTTC.

The chain employs TRBV5-6 and TRBJ2-1; a possible D gene is TRBD2 (6 bases). Trimming left V 1 base short and J 6 bases short, with 17 bases between. This CDR3 region has 16 residues. Germline V gene sequence: CDR1 SGHDT, CDR2 YYEEEE. The chain's CDR3 is CASSLRWGTSRNEQFF. In nucleotides, the CDR3 is TGTGCCAGCAGCTTGCGGTGGGGGACTTCGCGCAATGAGCAGTTCTTC.

The rearrangement joins TRBV19 to TRBJ1-2; D is possibly TRBD1 (5 bases). The germline V gene has CDR1 LNHDA and CDR2 SQIVND (reference sequence). This CDR3 has 14 residues. V lost 7 bases and J 4 bases, leaving 16 bases between the germline ends. As DNA, the CDR3 is TGTGCCAGTACCCATCTTGACAGCTCCTATGGCTACACCTTC. It translates to CASTHLDSSYGYTF. Based on the CDR3 plus reference TRBV19 and TRBJ1-2, the full variable domain is DGGITQSPKYLFRKEGQNVTLSCEQNLNHDAMYWYRQDPGQGLRLIYYSQIVNDFQKGDIAEGYSVSREKKESFPLTVTSAQKNPTAFYLCASTHLDSSYGYTFGSGTRLTVV.

V gene TRBV9 combines with J gene TRBJ2-3; D not resolved. CDR3 length: 15 residues. Trimming pared 2 bases from V and 0 bases from J, leaving 10 bases between. The germline CDR1 and CDR2 sequences are SGDLS and YYNGEE. The CDR3 loop reads CASSVGISSTDTQYF. The CDR3 DNA reads as TGTGCCAGCAGCGTTGGGATATCCAGCACAGATACGCAGTATTTT.

The genes are TRBV10-3 and TRBJ2-1; D gene ambiguous. The germline CDR1 and CDR2 sequences are ENHRY and SYGVKD. The CDR3 has 15 residues. V was shortened by 4 bases and J by 8 bases, with 18 bases between the two germline ends. The CDR3 DNA reads as TGTGCCATCAGTGGAGCTGGGTCGGATGGAGATGAGCAGTTCTTC. This encodes CAISGAGSDGDEQFF.

V and J are TRBV28 and TRBJ2-5, with 9 bases matching TRBD2. Germline V lookup: CDR1 MDHEN, CDR2 SYDVKM. CDR3 length: 14 residues. The trim removed 7 bases at V and 1 base at J, leaving 4 bases unmatched. CDR3 sequence reads: CASKTSGIQETQYF. CDR3 DNA: TGTGCCAGCAAGACTAGCGGAATCCAAGAGACCCAGTACTTC.

The chain recombines TRBV7-9 with TRBJ2-2; 10 nucleotides align to TRBD1. The CDR3 consists of 14 residues. V lost 3 bases, J lost 11 bases, and 6 bases stayed unmatched. Germline V gene lookup returns CDR1 SEHNR and CDR2 FQNEAQ (reference sequence). CDR3 sequence reads: CASSLGQGNSELFF. CDR3 DNA sequence: TGTGCCAGCAGCTTGGGACAGGGGAATTCCGAGCTGTTTTTT. Full variable domain (remainder filled in from reference TRBV7-9 and TRBJ2-2): DTGVSQNPRHKITKRGQNVTFRCDPISEHNRLYWYRQTLGQGPEFLTYFQNEAQLEKSRLLSDRFSAERPKGSFSTLEIQRTEQGDSAMYLCASSLGQGNSELFFGEGSRLTVL.

The chain couples TRBV5-1 to TRBJ2-2; D might be TRBD1 or TRBD2, each matching 5 bases. CDR1 SGHRS and CDR2 YFSETQ come from the germline V gene. The CDR3 loop spans 14 amino acids. V was shortened by 4 bases and J by 8 bases, with 15 bases between the two germline ends. The CDR3 protein is CASSAGTRGGELFF. CDR3 sequence (DNA): TGCGCCAGCAGCGCCGGGACCCGAGGGGGGGAGCTGTTTTTT.

This chain links TRBV9 with TRBJ1-4; D unresolved. Trimming stripped 8 bases from V and 13 bases from J, with 9 bases between. CDR1 is SGDLS and CDR2 is YYNGEE in the germline V gene. The CDR3 consists of 9 residues. The DNA of the CDR3 is TGTGCCAGAAGAACTGGACTGTTTTTT. Protein: CARRTGLFF.

The chain couples TRBV9 to TRBJ2-1; TRBD2 matches at 8 bases. CDR1 is SGDLS, CDR2 YYNGEE, per germline. The junction had 3 bases not matched to a gene; V was cut back by 0 bases and J by 4 bases. The CDR3 loop spans 15 amino acids. CDR3 DNA sequence: TGTGCCAGCAGCGTAGCCGGGAGGGGGTACAATGAGCAGTTCTTC. Protein: CASSVAGRGYNEQFF.

The rearrangement uses TRBV7-3 and TRBJ1-1; D uncertain. The germline CDR1 and CDR2 sequences are SGHTA and FQGTGA. V lost 4 bases and J 1 base, leaving 10 bases between the germline ends. The CDR3 is 14 amino acids. DNA of the CDR3: TGTGCCAGCAGCTCAACGCCCGGGAACACTGAAGCTTTCTTT. This encodes CASSSTPGNTEAFF.

The V call is TRBV28, the J call TRBJ2-5; 7 positions match TRBD2. The CDR3 covers 15 residues. V dropped 3 bases and J dropped 2; count of bases not matched to a gene: 6. Germline-derived CDR1 and CDR2 are MDHEN and SYDVKM. The CDR3 sequence: CASSFIQREQETQYF. DNA of the CDR3: TGTGCCAGCAGTTTTATCCAGCGGGAACAAGAGACCCAGTACTTC.

This clone was recorded once. The chain uses TRBV13 and TRBJ2-1; 7 bases match TRBD2. The germline V gene encodes CDR1 PRHDT and CDR2 FYEKMQ (reference sequence). The CDR3 spans 17 residues. J lost 0 bases, V lost 4 bases, and 9 bases had no gene match. CDR3 DNA sequence: TGTGCCAGCAGCTCCTCTCAGCGGGGCAACTCCTACAATGAGCAGTTCTTC. Translated: CASSSSQRGNSYNEQFF.

This clone showed up just once. The chain links TRBV7-6 to TRBJ2-1; 7 bases map to TRBD1. From germline, CDR1 is SGHVS and CDR2 FNYEAQ. V trimming: 5 bases; J trimming: 5 bases; junction bases outside the gene matches: 9. The CDR3 is 15 amino acids. In nucleotides, the CDR3 is TGTGCCAGCAGCCCATGGACAGGAAAGAACAATGAGCAGTTCTTC. It yields the protein CASSPWTGKNNEQFF. Using reference TRBV7-6 and TRBJ2-1 for the parts outside the CDR3, the full variable domain is GAGVSQSPRYKVTKRGQDVALRCDPISGHVSLYWYRQALGQGPEFLTYFNYEAQQDKSGLPNDRFSAERPEGSISTLTIQRTEQRDSAMYRCASSPWTGKNNEQFFGPGTRLTVL.

V and J are TRBV18 and TRBJ2-5, with TRBD2 as a possible D gene (6 bases). Germline V gene sequence: CDR1 KGHSH, CDR2 LQKENI. V was trimmed by 3 bases and J by 5 bases, leaving 13 bases between them. The CDR3 is 14 amino acids. CDR3 protein: CASSPLAQGETQYF. The DNA for the CDR3 is TGTGCCAGCTCACCCCTAGCGCAGGGTGAGACCCAGTACTTC.

This clone was observed a single time. This chain joins TRBV11-2 and TRBJ1-4; tentatively, D is TRBD1 (5 bases). From germline, CDR1 is SGHAT and CDR2 FQNNGV. The CDR3 runs 15 residues. V lost 1 base and J lost 3, with 9 bases in between. This CDR3 reads CASSLVRGANEKLFF. CDR3 DNA sequence: TGTGCCAGCAGCTTAGTACGGGGGGCTAATGAAAAACTGTTTTTT.

The gene calls are TRBV28 and TRBJ2-5; D possibly corresponds to TRBD1 (5 bases). The CDR3 is 15 amino acids. Germline assignment: CDR1 MDHEN and CDR2 SYDVKM. Trimming removed 6 bases from V and 4 bases from J, with 18 bases in between. In DNA form, the CDR3 reads TGTGCCAGCAGCTCCTTAGGGGCAAACCGAGAGACCCAGTACTTC. Residues: CASSSLGANRETQYF. Filled out from reference TRBV28 and TRBJ2-5, the complete variable domain reads DVKVTQSSRYLVKRTGEKVFLECVQDMDHENMFWYRQDPGLGLRLIYFSYDVKMKEKGDIPEGYSVSREKKERFSLILESASTNQTSMYLCASSSLGANRETQYFGPGTRLLVL.

The V and J genes are TRBV27 and TRBJ2-4; maybe TRBD2 (6 bases). The CDR3 covers 16 residues. The V gene lost 4 bases and the J gene lost 8 bases, with 21 bases spanning the gap. In germline, CDR1 is MNHEY, CDR2 SMNVEV (reference sequence). CDR3 in amino acids: CASSSPRLGAWYIQYF. The CDR3 bases are TGTGCCAGCAGTTCCCCAAGACTAGGCGCATGGTACATTCAGTACTTC.

This chain links TRBV18 with TRBJ2-7; 9 bases line up with TRBD1. CDR3 length: 14 residues. The trim removed 5 bases at V and 4 bases at J, leaving 6 bases unmatched. Germline assignment: CDR1 KGHSH and CDR2 LQKENI. CDR3 amino acids: CASSSRTGEYEQYV. The CDR3 coding sequence is TGTGCCAGCTCAAGCCGGACAGGGGAGTACGAGCAGTACGTC.

J is TRBJ2-7 and V is TRBV5-4; D remains ambiguous. V lost 1 base to trimming and J lost 3 bases, with 20 bases between them. The germline V gene encodes CDR1 SGHNT and CDR2 YYREEE (reference sequence). CDR3 length equals 17 residues. CDR3 bases: TGTGCCAGCAGCTTGATCCACCCATTACACGGAGACTACGAGCAGTACGTC. Translation gives CASSLIHPLHGDYEQYV.

V and J are TRBV28 and TRBJ2-7; no firm D call. The CDR3 extends over 11 amino acids. V shed 3 bases and J shed 5 bases, with 5 bases lying between them. The V gene's germline CDR1 is MDHEN and CDR2 SYDVKM. The CDR3 protein is CASSLGDEQYF. CDR3 DNA: TGTGCCAGCAGTTTGGGTGACGAGCAGTACTTC.

As for this clone: The same CDR3 is also encoded by other DNA sequences in this sample. The rearrangement uses TRBV5-1 and TRBJ1-4; 7 positions agree with TRBD1. The germline V gene has CDR1 SGHRS and CDR2 YFSETQ. V lost 2 bases, J lost 8 bases, and 3 bases stayed unmatched. The CDR3 extends over 13 amino acids. The CDR3 bases are TGCGCCAGCAGCTTCGGACAGGCCGAAAAACTGTTTTTT. The encoded protein is CASSFGQAEKLFF.

This clone was counted once. The same CDR3 is also encoded by other DNA sequences in this sample. V and J are TRBV7-2 and TRBJ1-4, with 8 bases that match TRBD1. The CDR3 runs to 14 residues. Germline lookup yields CDR1 SGHTA and CDR2 FQGNSA. J gave up 5 bases and V 5 bases, and 4 bases lay outside the gene matches. CDR3 sequence reads: CASSPDRGNEKLFF. CDR3 DNA sequence: TGTGCCAGCAGCCCAGACAGGGGAAATGAAAAACTGTTTTTT.

The chain is built from TRBV10-2 and TRBJ2-3, with D tentatively TRBD1 (5 bases). Germline V gives CDR1 WSHSY, CDR2 SAAADI. Trimming shortened V by 9 bases and J by 3 bases, and 16 bases separated the two germline ends. This CDR3 is 14 amino acids long. The CDR3 is CARSAGLMTDTQYF. CDR3 coding DNA: TGCGCCAGGTCGGCAGGGTTAATGACAGATACGCAGTATTTT.

The V call is TRBV4-3, the J call TRBJ2-2, with TRBD2 matching 9 bases. Germline V gene data show CDR1 as LGHNA and CDR2 as YSLEER. This CDR3 is 16 amino acids long. J lost 3 bases, V lost 2 bases, and 4 bases had no gene match. The CDR3 nucleotides are TGCGCCAGCAGCCAACGGGTAGCGGGGGACACCGGGGAGCTGTTTTTT. Amino acid sequence: CASSQRVAGDTGELFF.